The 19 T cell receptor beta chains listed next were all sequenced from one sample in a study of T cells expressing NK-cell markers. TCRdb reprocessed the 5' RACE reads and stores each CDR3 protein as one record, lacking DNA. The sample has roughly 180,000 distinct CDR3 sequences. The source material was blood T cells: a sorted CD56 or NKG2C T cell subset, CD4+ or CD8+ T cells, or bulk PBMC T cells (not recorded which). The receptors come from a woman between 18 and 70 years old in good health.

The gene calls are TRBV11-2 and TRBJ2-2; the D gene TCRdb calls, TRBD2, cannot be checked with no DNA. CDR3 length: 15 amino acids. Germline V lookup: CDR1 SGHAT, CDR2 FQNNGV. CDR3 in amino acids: CASSLGRADVGELFF.

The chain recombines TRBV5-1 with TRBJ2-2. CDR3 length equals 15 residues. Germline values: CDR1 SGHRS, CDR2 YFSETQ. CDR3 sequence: CASSSNSANTGELFF.

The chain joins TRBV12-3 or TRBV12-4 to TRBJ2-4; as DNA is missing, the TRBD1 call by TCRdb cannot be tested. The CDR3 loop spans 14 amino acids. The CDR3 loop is CASSRGQGENIQYF.

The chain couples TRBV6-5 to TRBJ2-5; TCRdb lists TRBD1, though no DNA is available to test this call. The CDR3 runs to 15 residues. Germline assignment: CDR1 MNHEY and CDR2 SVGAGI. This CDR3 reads CASSYVPGRTSTQYF.

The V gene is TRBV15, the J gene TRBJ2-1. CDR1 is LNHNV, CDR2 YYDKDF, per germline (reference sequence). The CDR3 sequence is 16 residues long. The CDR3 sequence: CATSGVQVSSYNEQFF.

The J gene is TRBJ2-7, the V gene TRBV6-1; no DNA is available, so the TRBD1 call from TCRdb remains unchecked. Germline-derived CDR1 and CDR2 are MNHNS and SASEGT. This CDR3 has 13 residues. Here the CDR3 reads CASSPQAYYEQYF.

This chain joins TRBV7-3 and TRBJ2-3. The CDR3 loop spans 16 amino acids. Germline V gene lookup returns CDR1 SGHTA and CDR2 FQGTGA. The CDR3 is CASSLGGEAITDTQYF.

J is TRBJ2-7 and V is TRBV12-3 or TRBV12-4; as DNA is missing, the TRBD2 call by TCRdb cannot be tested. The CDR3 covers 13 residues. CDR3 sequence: CASSRGPLAEQYF.

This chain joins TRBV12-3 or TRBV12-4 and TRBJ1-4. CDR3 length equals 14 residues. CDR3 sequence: CASSLEGSWEKLFF.

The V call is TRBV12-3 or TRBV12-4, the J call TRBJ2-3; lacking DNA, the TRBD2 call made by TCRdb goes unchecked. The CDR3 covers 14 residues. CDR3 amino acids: CATSRREGPDTQYF.

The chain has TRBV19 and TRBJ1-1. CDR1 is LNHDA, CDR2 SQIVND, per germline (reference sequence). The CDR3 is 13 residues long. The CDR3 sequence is CASSSSRNTEAFF.

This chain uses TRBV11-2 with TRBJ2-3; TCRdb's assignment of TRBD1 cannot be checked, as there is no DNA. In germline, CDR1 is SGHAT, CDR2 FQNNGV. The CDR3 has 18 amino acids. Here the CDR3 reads CASSSKARTDTSTDTQYF.

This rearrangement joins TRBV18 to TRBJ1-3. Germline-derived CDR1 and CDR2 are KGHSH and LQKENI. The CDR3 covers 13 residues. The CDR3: CASSPYSGNTIYF.

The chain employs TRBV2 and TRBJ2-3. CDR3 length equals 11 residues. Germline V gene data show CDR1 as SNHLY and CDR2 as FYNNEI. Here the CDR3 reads CASSATDTQYF.

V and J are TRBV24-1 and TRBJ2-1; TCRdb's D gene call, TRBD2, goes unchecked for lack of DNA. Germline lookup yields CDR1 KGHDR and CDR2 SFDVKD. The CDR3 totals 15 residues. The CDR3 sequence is CATSVAGGSYNEQFF.

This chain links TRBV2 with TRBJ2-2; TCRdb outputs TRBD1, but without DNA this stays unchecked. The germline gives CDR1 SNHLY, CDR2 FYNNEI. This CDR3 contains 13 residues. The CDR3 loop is CASGTETTGELFF.

CDR3 region: CSATQTSYGYTF. V usage is TRBV20-1 and J usage is TRBJ1-2. CDR1 and CDR2 (germline): DFQATT, SNEGSKA (reference sequence). CDR3 length: 12 amino acids.

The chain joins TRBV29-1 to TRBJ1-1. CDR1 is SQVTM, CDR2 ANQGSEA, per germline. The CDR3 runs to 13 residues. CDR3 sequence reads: CSVVGLGNTEAFF.

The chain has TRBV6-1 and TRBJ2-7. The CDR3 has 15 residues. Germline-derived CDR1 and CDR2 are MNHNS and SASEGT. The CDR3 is CASSEGRLYNYEQYF.